In this sample, the clone carrying this T cell receptor beta chain turned up many times. No antigen is known for it. From the reads, TCRdb called clonotypes with MiXCR, one entry per CDR3 protein. The sample has about 260,000 distinct CDR3 sequences; roughly 13% are singletons. The sample comes from a study of T cell repertoires in cytomegalovirus infection. Overall study: CMV infection plus the matching HLA type was flagged by public TCR beta signatures. Whole-study findings and limits: CMV-specific HLA-C-restricted TCR beta clonotypes dominated the ex vivo response. Summed public TCR beta family frequency identified CMV carriers bearing the relevant HLA.

The sequenced sample was PBMCs. The clonotype was recovered from a human donor in good health (CMV status not recorded). Some clones in this sample may be carry-over from other donors' samples.

CDR3 residues: CSVRQGRNTGELFF. CDR3 sequence (DNA): TGCAGCGTAAGACAGGGGCGGAACACCGGGGAGCTGTTTTTT. The V call is TRBV29-1, the J call TRBJ2-2; 8 nucleotides match TRBD1. CDR3 length: 14 residues. The germline CDR1 and CDR2 sequences are SQVTM and ANQGSEA. J was trimmed by 1 base and V by 6 bases; bases with no gene match: 4.